The T cell receptor beta chain under discussion was sequenced for a study of cytomegalovirus exposure and HLA in healthy donors (dated by TCRdb to 2016 to 2017). Describing the broader study: An earlier analysis of about 560 of the donors reported 276 Gb of sequence data and around 100 million unique TCR beta sequences obtained from about 179 million T cells. About 300 gigabases of sequencing data and approximately 85 million unique TCR sequences were included in an early release covering about 700 HLA-typed donors. Of the 300 to 400 genotyped donors, around 81% fell in the genetic ancestry cluster associated with self-reported Caucasian donors. The study was designed to test whether signatures of past pathogen exposure could be identified by cataloging public T cell receptors. The T cell repertoires of under 750 subjects were profiled by immunosequencing and related to cytomegalovirus serostatus. Besides the first cohort of approximately 670 subjects, a separate validation cohort made up of roughly 120 different subjects was used. To predict cytomegalovirus infection status, the study brought together high-throughput TCR immunosequencing, statistical association of individual TCRs with disease status, and machine learning. To study patterns of TCR occurrence, a later analysis re-analyzed previously published TCR beta repertoires from 666 donors and added high-resolution HLA genotyping. Rather than using new phenotypic data, the later analysis identified candidate immune exposures from TCR beta sequences and from how often those sequences occurred across donors. An earlier analysis of 587 of the donors used high-throughput TCR beta sequencing to judge whether each TCR beta V gene segment behaved as functional or pseudogenic. Donor age, sex, ethnicity and CMV serostatus were compiled together with the repertoire data. A later genetic analysis used genome-wide SNP genotypes for about three fifths of the 666 donors, treating that subset as a discovery cohort. Every discovery cohort repertoire had been produced on one sequencing platform. HLA typing covered class I and class II loci at four-digit resolution. Typing coverage differed by locus: A, B, C, DRB1 and DQB1 were typed in roughly 620-640 donors, DQA1 in about 500, DPA1 in some 610, and DPB1 in just under 490. Several DR-DQ haplotypes were handled as single units for association and clustering because linkage in the cohort was strong. On average, approximately 250,000 unique TCR beta nucleotide sequences were sequenced per donor among some 420 genotyped donors of the cohort, with 15% to 20% of those sequences being non-productive.

Reading from cysteine to phenylalanine, the CDR3 counts 16 amino acids. The retained sequence is limited to the CDR3, 48 bases, with the frame set at the first base. The CDR1 and CDR2 encoded by the germline V gene are LGHNA and YSLEER. The germline ends are 13 bases apart after V is trimmed by 0 bases and J by 2 bases. This clone was seen only once. Its antigen has not been determined. The sample holds no much larger clone one base away, and base qualities are not on file. What the research found in general, with its limitations: In a later analysis, HLA-associated TCR beta chains showed more clonal expansion and lower generation probabilities than non-associated chains that were equally common. According to a later analysis, parvovirus B19, influenza, CMV and Epstein-Barr virus appeared linked to several top co-occurrence clusters. In a later genetic analysis, fewer N-insertions in productive TCRs were reported among donors in an Asian-associated ancestry cluster than the roughly 640-donor mean. The study gave a list of 150 to 200 TCR beta chains associated with cytomegalovirus. A later analysis associated 15,000 to 20,000 TCR beta sequences with specific HLA alleles at a false discovery rate of 0.05. Because HLA typing was missing for some donors at each locus, association tests included only the typed subset. In both the original and validation cohorts, the classifier was reported to diagnose cytomegalovirus status with high specificity and sensitivity. Strong co-occurrence of HLA alleles, especially DR and DQ, made assigning TCR associations to individual alleles difficult. While some public TCRs were present in many individuals, most TCR sequences turned up only very rarely across donors. Linkage disequilibrium might explain the correlated functional status among segregating V segments, but an unknown experimental factor could not be ruled out. A further reported finding was that TCR beta sequences accurately predicted the HLA-A and HLA-B alleles for most subjects in the first cohort. An earlier analysis of some 590 of the donors showed that most TCR beta V segments appeared in productive rearrangements either about 87% or about 30% of the time, which broadly matched IMGT annotations. In this cohort, only TCR beta chains were sequenced, and detectable features were limited by the absence of alpha or paired-chain data. The earlier analysis of 587 of the donors excluded approximately 15 rarely observed V segments, including chromosome 9 orphons, because counts were too low. Sequencing depth was assumed to be roughly uniform across donors in the presence/absence analyses, though that assumption may not hold. A later analysis found that TCR association rates varied across HLA loci, with DRB1 alleles showing the most associated TCRs and HLA-C alleles the fewest. A later genetic analysis associated a missense DCLRE1C variant with V-gene and J-gene trimming of TCR beta chains, and an independent cohort replicated the association. Because the 87-base-pair reads could not distinguish some IMGT-functional V segments, including TRBV6-2 and TRBV6-3, those segments were excluded. The only immune exposure information available for the cohort was CMV serostatus. According to a later analysis, most CMV-associated TCR beta chains appeared to be HLA-restricted, and the HLA associations seemed to be driven largely by CMV exposure. The authors suggested that the approach could potentially be extended to other disease states and immunological phenotypes. A cluster of highly shared sequence variants was judged likely to be a technical artifact of the sequencing pipeline. In vitro tests confirmed that three of the cytomegalovirus-associated TCR beta chains recognize cytomegalovirus antigens.

Library preparation was by the immunoSEQ multiplex PCR assay. For the multiplex PCR, a mixture combining 60 forward primers for TCR Vbeta segments and 13 reverse primers for TCR Jbeta segments was used. The CDR3 region of rearranged TCR beta genes was amplified from genomic DNA by a multiplex PCR assay. The amplified TCR beta libraries were sequenced on the Illumina HiSeq System as 87-base-pair reads. The published analysis was carried out like this. In a later analysis, some 80 million unique TCR beta chains were counted across the approximately 640 repertoires, and about 10 million of these chains were shared by at least two donors. Raw reads were error-corrected and collapsed into unique sequences by a nearest-neighbor algorithm in which closely related sequences were merged to remove PCR and sequencing errors. Alignment of CDR3 sequences to IMGT reference sequences was used to assign V, D and J gene segments. For a sequence to be retained, a match of at least six nucleotides was required to both a V gene segment and a J gene segment. Rearrangements were classified as productive when the CDR3 lacked stop codons and remained in frame with V and J, and all other rearrangements were classified as non-productive. CDR3 was defined by IMGT convention, running from the second conserved V-encoded cysteine to the conserved J-encoded phenylalanine. Sequences without an unambiguous match to a single V gene segment were excluded from the earlier analysis of over 500 of the donors. In an earlier analysis of 500 to 750 of the donors, V segments were called functional above 56.7% productive rearrangements and were called segregating when the between-donor standard deviation exceeded 5%. To diagnose cytomegalovirus status from the catalog of TCR beta chain sequences, a statistical classification framework was built. V and J gene assignment, in a later analysis, came from comparing TCR nucleotide sequences with IMGT/GENE-DB human TR gene sequences. A later analysis assigned CDR3 sequences and most-parsimonious VDJ recombination scenarios with the TCRdist pipeline. In a later analysis, each TCR beta chain was defined by its CDR3 amino acid sequence together with its V-gene family, and reads lacking a unique V-gene family were excluded. To address suspected cross-contamination and a sequencing artifact, a later analysis removed approximately 590 highly shared, low-generation-probability nucleotide sequences. In a later analysis, a clonal expansion index was calculated for each public chain from normalized within-repertoire ranks of inferred template counts. In a later analysis, generation probabilities were computed with a VDJ recombination model fitted to out-of-frame rearrangements, and the resulting probabilities were checked against IGoR. Hypergeometric tests were used in a later analysis to score TCR-TCR, TCR-HLA and TCR-CMV co-occurrence, with a repertoire-size bias correction applied to the TCR pairs. To estimate false discovery rates, a later analysis permuted the HLA or CMV assignments 20 times. In a later analysis, co-occurring TCRs were grouped using DBSCAN, with TCRdist sequence similarity added in when clustering inside HLA-allele-positive subsets. For co-occurrence clustering, repertoires with fewer than 30,000 or more than 120,000 public chains were excluded, along with about five repertoires with anomalous nucleotide sharing. What TCRdb holds here is the immuneACCESS table cut down to in-frame rearrangements. Part of the clones is not present; checked against another copy, under half of the missing clones reflect an unresolved V gene, and the others are unexplained. The D gene and trimming were derived from the DNA, and the V and J assignments and clone size from that table. The sample table holds about 140,000 clones, of which approximately 84% were seen once. The biggest ten clones account for under 2% of the sample.

The cohort comprised some 730 healthy bone marrow donors. All cohort members were sampled while nominally healthy, although unrecorded immune exposures were likely present. The donor was CMV seronegative and belonged to the group of around 350 seronegative cohort members. Every donor gave a peripheral blood sample, and the peripheral blood mononuclear cells from that sample were used for TCR beta sequencing. The Qiagen DNeasy Blood Extraction Kit was used to extract genomic DNA from the blood cell samples. Sequenced input: PBMCs. The sequence derives from a middle-aged woman in good health and CMV-seronegative. The rearrangement joined TRBV4-3 to TRBJ2-5; a tentative D call is TRBD1 (5 bases match). For the CDR3, the sequence is CASSQDTPTGQETQYF. At the DNA level, the sequence is TGCGCCAGCAGCCAAGATACCCCCACAGGTCAAGAGACCCAGTACTTC.